This T cell receptor (beta chain) stems from a study of blood T cell repertoires in COVID-19. Turning to this clone: At the DNA level, this CDR3 is encoded by other sequences in the same sample as well.

Recovery among Cohort 3 donors was established by two negative PCRs, clearance, or symptom resolution. The table came from immunoSEQ multiplex PCR; TCRdb's copy has only in-frame clones and leaves some out. The table has around 480,000 clones, about 85% seen once. Trimming cost V 9 bases and J 0 bases, with 6 bases left between them. Germline V gene sequence: CDR1 LNHDA, CDR2 SQIVND (reference sequence). The CDR3 is made up of 12 amino acids. Sequenced sample: PBMCs or T cells enriched from blood (not recorded which). The receptor's source is a young woman who had recovered from COVID-19. This chain uses TRBV19 with TRBJ1-5; no reliable D call. CDR3 nucleotide sequence: TGTGCCAGCTCTTATAGCAATCAGCCCCAGCATTTT. Its protein product is CASSYSNQPQHF.